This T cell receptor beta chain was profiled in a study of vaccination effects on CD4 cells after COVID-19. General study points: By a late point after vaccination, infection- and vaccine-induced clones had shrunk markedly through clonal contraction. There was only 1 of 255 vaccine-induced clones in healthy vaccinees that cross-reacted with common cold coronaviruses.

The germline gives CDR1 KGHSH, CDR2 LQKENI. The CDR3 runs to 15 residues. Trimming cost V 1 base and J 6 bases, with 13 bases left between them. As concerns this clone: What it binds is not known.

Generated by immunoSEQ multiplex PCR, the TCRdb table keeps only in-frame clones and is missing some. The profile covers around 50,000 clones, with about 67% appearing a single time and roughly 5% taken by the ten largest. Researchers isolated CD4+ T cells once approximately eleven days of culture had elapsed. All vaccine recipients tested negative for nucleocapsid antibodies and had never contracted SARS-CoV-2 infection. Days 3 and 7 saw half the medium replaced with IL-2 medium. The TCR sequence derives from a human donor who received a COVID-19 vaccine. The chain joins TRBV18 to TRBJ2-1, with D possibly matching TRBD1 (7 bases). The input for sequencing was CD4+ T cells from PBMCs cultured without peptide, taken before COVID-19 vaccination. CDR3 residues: CASSPRGAGGNEQFF. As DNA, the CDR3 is TGTGCCAGCTCACCACGGGGGGCAGGGGGCAATGAGCAGTTCTTC. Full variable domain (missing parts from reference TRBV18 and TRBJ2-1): NAGVMQNPRHLVRRRGQEARLRCSPMKGHSHVYWYRQLPEEGLKFMVYLQKENIIDESGMPKERFSAEFPKEGPSILRIQQVVRGDSAAYFCASSPRGAGGNEQFFGPGTRLTVL.